Included here is one T cell receptor beta chain sequence, with context. Its antigen is still unknown. Deletions cut 1 base from V and 2 bases from J, with 12 bases between. The CDR3 covers 15 residues. CDR1 and CDR2 from the germline V gene are SGHRS and YFSETQ. Cells defined as naive were viable CD3+CD4+ or CD3+CD8+ and CCR7+CD45RA+CD45RO-CD95-CD27+CD28+. The related graft donor's blood sample was taken on the day of bone marrow donation. The data were taken from a study of T cells after posttransplantation cyclophosphamide. General study results and limits: Skin or GI-infiltrating T cells shared few TRB sequences with blood.

The protocol was immunoSEQ multiplex PCR, while the TCRdb copy is restricted to in-frame clones and leaves out a portion. Of roughly 23,000 clones in the sample, 95% to 98% were seen once. The chain recombines TRBV5-1 with TRBJ1-1; D may be TRBD1 (5 bases). Sample: naive CD4+ T cells sorted from PBMCs. The sequence was obtained from a man aged 45-65 years in good health, CMV-negative, and a related stem cell transplant donor. CDR3 protein: CASSLFAGFNTEAFF. Here the CDR3 DNA reads TGCGCCAGCAGCTTGTTCGCAGGGTTTAACACTGAAGCTTTCTTT.